This T cell receptor (beta chain) emerged from a study of Ad26.COV2.S vaccination and SARS-CoV-2 variants. V was cut by 4 bases and J by 5 bases, with 12 bases left in between. Germline V CDR1 and CDR2: SGHNT, YYREEE (reference sequence). The CDR3 length is 13 residues. Treatment meaning: about 20 received Ad26.COV2.S at low or high dose, single or two shots; five or six received placebo; per-sample allocation not given. Sampling was done on day 63 after the first vaccine or placebo injection. Only in-frame clones appear in the TCRdb table, and some are missing; sequencing was by immunoSEQ multiplex PCR. This sample carries hundreds of thousands of clones, roughly 89% of them seen once, and the ten largest clones take under 6%. Findings and caveats of the study: Total T cell responses, in the TCR breadth and depth analyses, may have been underestimated.

With respect to this clone: As yet, its antigen is unknown.

The sample consisted of peripheral blood, taken in a trial of Ad26.COV2.S vaccine versus placebo. The chain recombines TRBV5-4 with TRBJ1-2, with D uncertain. This receptor was obtained from a person between 18 and 65 years old who received the Ad26.COV2.S COVID-19 vaccine or a placebo. The CDR3 reads CASSLRTSYGYTF. CDR3 DNA sequence: TGTGCCAGCAGCCTGAGGACCTCTTATGGCTACACCTTC.